This TCR beta chain was recorded in a study of blood T cell repertoires in COVID-19. Study overall: Researchers got acute and convalescent COVID-19 samples from the United States, Italy and Spain. From T cells, B-cell-depleted T cells, or PBMCs came the material, which was cDNA or gDNA.

Germline loops: CDR1 SGHRS, CDR2 YFSETQ. Deletions cut 2 bases from V and 2 bases from J, with 14 bases between. This CDR3 spans 15 amino acids. Per the authors' pipeline: Quantification of nucleated cells was approximated via reference gene primer amplification. The repertoire was sequenced with immunoSEQ multiplex PCR; TCRdb's copy has only in-frame clones and lacks some. The V and J calls and clone size are taken from that table; D and trimming were inferred from the DNA. This repertoire shows about 130,000 clones, approximately 74% found once; its top ten account for around 5.9%. The sequence was obtained from a man aged 55-75 years with acute or convalescent COVID-19. Sequencing input: peripheral blood. The gene calls are TRBV5-1 and TRBJ2-7; D perhaps matches TRBD2 (6 bases). CDR3 coding DNA: TGCGCCAGCAGCTTTGGGCAGCGGGCTCCCTACGAGCAGTACTTC. It specifies CASSFGQRAPYEQYF.